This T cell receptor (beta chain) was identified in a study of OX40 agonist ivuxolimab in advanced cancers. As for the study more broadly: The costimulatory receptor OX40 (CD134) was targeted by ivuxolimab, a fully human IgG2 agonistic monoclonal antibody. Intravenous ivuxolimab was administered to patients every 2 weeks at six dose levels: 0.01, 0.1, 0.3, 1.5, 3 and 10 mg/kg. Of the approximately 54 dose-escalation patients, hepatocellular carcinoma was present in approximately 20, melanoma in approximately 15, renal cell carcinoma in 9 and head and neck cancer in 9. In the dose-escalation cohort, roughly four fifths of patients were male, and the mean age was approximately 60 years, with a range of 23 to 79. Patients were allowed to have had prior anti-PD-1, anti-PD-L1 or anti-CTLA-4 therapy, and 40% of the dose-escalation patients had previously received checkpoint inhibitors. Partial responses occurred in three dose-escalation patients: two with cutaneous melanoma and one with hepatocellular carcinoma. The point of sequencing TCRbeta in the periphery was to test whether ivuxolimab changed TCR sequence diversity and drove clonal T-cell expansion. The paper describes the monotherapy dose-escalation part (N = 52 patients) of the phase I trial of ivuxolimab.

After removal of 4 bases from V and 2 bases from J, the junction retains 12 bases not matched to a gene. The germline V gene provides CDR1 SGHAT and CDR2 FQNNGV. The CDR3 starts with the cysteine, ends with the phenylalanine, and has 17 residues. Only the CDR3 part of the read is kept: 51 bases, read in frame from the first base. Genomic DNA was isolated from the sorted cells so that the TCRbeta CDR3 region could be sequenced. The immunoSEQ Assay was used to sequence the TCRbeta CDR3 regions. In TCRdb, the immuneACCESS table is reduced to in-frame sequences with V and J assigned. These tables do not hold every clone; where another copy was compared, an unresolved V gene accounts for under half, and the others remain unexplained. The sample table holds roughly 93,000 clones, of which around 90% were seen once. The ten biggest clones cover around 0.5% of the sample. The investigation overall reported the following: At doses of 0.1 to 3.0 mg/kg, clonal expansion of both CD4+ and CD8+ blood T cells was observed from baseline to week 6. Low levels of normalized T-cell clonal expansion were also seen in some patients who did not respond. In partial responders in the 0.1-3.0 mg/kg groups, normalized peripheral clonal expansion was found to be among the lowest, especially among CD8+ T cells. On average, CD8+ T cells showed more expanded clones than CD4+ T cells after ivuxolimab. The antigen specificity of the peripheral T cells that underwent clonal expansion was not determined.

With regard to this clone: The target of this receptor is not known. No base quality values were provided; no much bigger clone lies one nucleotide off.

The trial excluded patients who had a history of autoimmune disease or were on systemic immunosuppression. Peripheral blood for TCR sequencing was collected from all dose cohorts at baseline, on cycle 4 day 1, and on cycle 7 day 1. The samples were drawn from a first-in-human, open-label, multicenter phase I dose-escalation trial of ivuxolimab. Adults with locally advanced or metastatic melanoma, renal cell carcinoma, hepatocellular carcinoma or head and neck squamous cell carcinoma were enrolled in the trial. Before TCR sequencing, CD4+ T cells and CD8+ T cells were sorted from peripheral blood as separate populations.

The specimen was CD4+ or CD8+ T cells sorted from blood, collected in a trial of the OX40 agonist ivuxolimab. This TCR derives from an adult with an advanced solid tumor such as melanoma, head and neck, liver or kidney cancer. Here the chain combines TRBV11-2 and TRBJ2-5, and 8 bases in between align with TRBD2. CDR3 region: CASSYTAGGLPQETQYF. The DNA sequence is TGTGCCAGCAGCTACACGGCGGGGGGCCTCCCACAAGAGACCCAGTACTTC.